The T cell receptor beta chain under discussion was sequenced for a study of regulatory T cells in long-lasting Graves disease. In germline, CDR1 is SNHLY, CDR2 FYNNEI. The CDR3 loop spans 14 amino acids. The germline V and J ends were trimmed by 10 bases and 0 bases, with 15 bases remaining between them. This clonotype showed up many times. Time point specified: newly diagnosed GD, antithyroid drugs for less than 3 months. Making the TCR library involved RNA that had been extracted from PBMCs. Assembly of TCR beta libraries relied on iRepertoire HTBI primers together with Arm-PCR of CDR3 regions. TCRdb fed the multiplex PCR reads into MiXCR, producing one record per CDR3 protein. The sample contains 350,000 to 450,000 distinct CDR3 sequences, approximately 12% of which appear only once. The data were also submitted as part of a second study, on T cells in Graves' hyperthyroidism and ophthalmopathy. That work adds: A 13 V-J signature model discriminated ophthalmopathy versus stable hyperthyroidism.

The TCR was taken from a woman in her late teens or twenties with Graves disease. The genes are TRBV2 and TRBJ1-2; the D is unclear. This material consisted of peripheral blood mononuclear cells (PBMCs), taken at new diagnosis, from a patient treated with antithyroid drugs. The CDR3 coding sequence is TGTGCCACCCATAATCCGGGTCCTAACTATGGCTACACCTTC. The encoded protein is CATHNPGPNYGYTF.